The 26 T cell receptor beta chains below all came from one sample that was sequenced in a study of CD8 T cells in Susac syndrome. With random hexamers, 0.5 to 1 ug RNA was reverse transcribed. MiXCR was run by TCRdb on the immunoSEQ multiplex PCR reads, yielding one entry per CDR3 protein. In the table there are more than 110,000 distinct CDR3 sequences, 90% to 95% of which are singletons. Sample: CD8+ T cells from PBMCs. The receptors originated from a human donor in good health.

This chain uses TRBV14 with TRBJ2-3, with 11 bases aligning to TRBD2. CDR3 size: 15 residues. Trimming took 4 bases from V and 4 from J; bases not matched to a gene: 4. The germline gives CDR1 SGHDN, CDR2 FVKESK. CDR3 in DNA: TGTGCCAGCAGCCCTCGACTAGCGGGGTCAGATACGCAGTATTTT. Amino acids: CASSPRLAGSDTQYF.

The chain has TRBV20-1 and TRBJ2-2, with TRBD1 identical over 7 bases. V trimming: 3 bases; J trimming: 5 bases; junction bases outside the gene matches: 3. CDR1 and CDR2 from the germline V gene are DFQATT and SNEGSKA (reference sequence). CDR3 length: 13 residues. CDR3 bases: TGCAGTGCTAGGCCCAGGGGGACCGGGGAGCTGTTTTTT. Its translation is CSARPRGTGELFF.

The chain recombines TRBV5-6 with TRBJ2-7; D not resolved. This CDR3 is built from 15 residues. CDR1 and CDR2 from the germline V gene are SGHDT and YYEEEE. V was cut by 4 bases and J by 2 bases, with 16 bases left in between. CDR3 nucleotides: TGTGCCAGCAGCAACCGGGCCGCCAACCCCTACGAGCAGTACTTC. This codes for CASSNRAANPYEQYF.

The J gene is TRBJ2-3, the V gene TRBV27, with 9 bases identical to TRBD2. The germline V gene has CDR1 MNHEY and CDR2 SMNVEV (reference sequence). The CDR3 is 16 residues long. V shed 4 bases and J 0 bases; nucleotides not matched to a gene: 5. The CDR3 nucleotides read TGTGCCAGCAGTTCCGGACTAGCGTACAGCACAGATACGCAGTATTTT. It yields the protein CASSSGLAYSTDTQYF.

The rearrangement joins TRBV7-8 to TRBJ2-2, with TRBD2 as a possible D gene (6 bases). The germline CDR1 and CDR2 sequences are SGHVS and FQNEAQ. Between the trimmed V and J ends, which lost 2 bases and 6 bases, there was a span of 19 bases. This CDR3 spans 17 amino acids. The CDR3 bases are TGTGCCAGCAGCTTACGTGTCGTGGTCCTAGCGTCCGGGGAGCTGTTTTTT. This gives the protein CASSLRVVVLASGELFF. The whole variable domain, remainder taken from reference TRBV7-8 and TRBJ2-2, is GAGVSQSPRYKVAKRGQDVALRCDPISGHVSLFWYQQALGQGPEFLTYFQNEAQLDKSGLPSDRFFAERPEGSVSTLKIQRTQQEDSAVYLCASSLRVVVLASGELFFGEGSRLTVL.

This chain joins TRBV27 and TRBJ1-2, with D uncertain. The CDR3 is 15 amino acids. The germline CDR1 and CDR2 sequences are MNHEY and SMNVEV (reference sequence). Trimming cost V 6 bases and J 4 bases, with 18 bases left between them. The CDR3 protein is CASSPGSVVGYGYTF. In DNA, the CDR3 is TGTGCCAGCAGCCCCGGGAGCGTTGTAGGCTATGGCTACACCTTC.

Points on this clonotype: One junction end does not reproduce the germline sequence, and a read error may be involved. The J gene is TRBJ2-7, the V gene TRBV4-2; D not certain. The V gene's germline CDR1 is LGHNA and CDR2 YNFKEQ. CDR3 size: 13 residues. The CDR3 loop is CASGQEKSLEQYF. In DNA form, the CDR3 reads TGTGCCAGCGGCCAAGAGAAGTCCCTCGAGCAGTACTTC.

This clonotype has a single count. This sequence joins TRBV20-1 and TRBJ1-1; a possible D gene is TRBD1 (6 bases). This CDR3 comprises 15 residues. Germline assignment: CDR1 DFQATT and CDR2 SNEGSKA (reference sequence). V was trimmed by 0 bases and J by 0 bases, leaving 11 bases between them. The CDR3 here is CSARDPQGMNTEAFF. The CDR3 nucleotides are TGCAGTGCTAGAGATCCTCAGGGGATGAACACTGAAGCTTTCTTT.

This rearrangement joins TRBV29-1 to TRBJ2-1; 7 bases match TRBD1. This CDR3 has 14 amino acids. V dropped 4 bases and J dropped 1; count of bases not matched to a gene: 4. The germline V gene has CDR1 SQVTM and CDR2 ANQGSEA. The chain's CDR3 is CSVVGRGSYNEQFF. CDR3 in DNA: TGCAGCGTTGTAGGCAGGGGGTCCTACAATGAGCAGTTCTTC.

The CDR3 reads CASSPTTGLLWETQYF. The CDR3 nucleotides read TGTGCCAGCAGTCCAACGACAGGGTTATTATGGGAGACCCAGTACTTC. V is TRBV28 and J is TRBJ2-5; the match to TRBD1 covers 7 bases. The germline CDR1 and CDR2 sequences are MDHEN and SYDVKM. With V trimmed by 5 bases and J by 5 bases, 14 bases remained unmatched. This CDR3 region has 16 residues.

Remarks on this clonotype: The germline gene is not matched at one end of the junction; a read error may be the cause. V is TRBV27 and J is TRBJ2-5; D perhaps matches TRBD2 (6 bases). The CDR3 contains 13 residues. Germline V gene lookup returns CDR1 MNHEY and CDR2 SMNVEV (reference sequence). The CDR3 nucleotides are TGTGCCACCAGTAGCGGACAAGAGATGGCCCAGTACTTC. Translation: CATSSGQEMAQYF.

V is TRBV7-9 and J is TRBJ2-1; weak D call: TRBD1 (5 bases). The length of the CDR3 is 12 residues. Germline V gives CDR1 SEHNR, CDR2 FQNEAQ (reference sequence). V gave up 6 bases and J gave up 7 bases, with 10 bases separating them. The CDR3 region has the DNA TGTGCCAGCAGTCTAGGGGCAAATGAGCAGTTCTTC. The encoded protein is CASSLGANEQFF.

The chain couples TRBV28 to TRBJ2-1; D gene ambiguous. In germline, CDR1 is MDHEN, CDR2 SYDVKM. Deletions cut 4 bases from V and 6 bases from J, with 7 bases between. This CDR3 contains 12 residues. The CDR3 coding sequence is TGTGCCAGCAGTTCGTCAGTCAATGAGCAGTTCTTC. Residues: CASSSSVNEQFF.

This clonotype occurred a few times. V usage is TRBV30 and J usage is TRBJ2-7, with unresolved D. The CDR3 covers 13 residues. V was cut by 0 bases and J by 2 bases, with 8 bases left in between. Germline CDR1 is GTSNPN and CDR2 is SVGIG (reference sequence). CDR3: CAWSVLVTYEQYF. CDR3 sequence (DNA): TGTGCCTGGAGTGTACTTGTCACCTACGAGCAGTACTTC.

This chain links TRBV12-3 or TRBV12-4 with TRBJ2-2; D gene ambiguous. The CDR3 has 12 amino acids. V lost 9 bases and J lost 5, with 10 bases in between. The CDR3 is CASPMSTGELFF. The CDR3 nucleotides read TGTGCCAGTCCTATGTCTACCGGGGAGCTGTTTTTT.

The J gene is TRBJ2-2, the V gene TRBV7-9; D gene unclear. Looked up from germline, CDR1 is SEHNR and CDR2 is FQNEAQ (reference sequence). The CDR3 contains 15 residues. Deletions cut 6 bases from V and 0 bases from J, with 11 bases between. The CDR3 sequence is CASSFSETNTGELFF. Written as DNA, the CDR3 is TGTGCCAGCAGTTTCTCGGAGACGAACACCGGGGAGCTGTTTTTT.

The gene calls are TRBV24-1 and TRBJ2-1, with D hard to call. Germline CDR1 and CDR2: KGHDR and SFDVKD. The CDR3 runs to 12 residues. V was cut by 9 bases and J by 4 bases, with 9 bases left in between. For the CDR3, the DNA is TGTGCCACCTCAGGCCTATACAATGAGCAGTTCTTC. It encodes CATSGLYNEQFF.

In this sample, this clonotype turned up once. The chain has TRBV2 and TRBJ2-1, with 9 bases that match TRBD1. This CDR3 has 13 amino acids. CDR1 is SNHLY, CDR2 FYNNEI, per germline. Germline trimming cut 6 bases from V and 7 bases from J; bases unmatched to any gene: 4. The CDR3 reads CASSQQGANEQFF. Written as DNA, the CDR3 is TGTGCCAGCAGCCAACAGGGGGCAAATGAGCAGTTCTTC.

The chain employs TRBV27 and TRBJ2-7; possibly TRBD2 for D (5 bases). Trimming pared 3 bases from V and 0 bases from J, leaving 12 bases between. The CDR3 loop spans 15 amino acids. Germline lookup yields CDR1 MNHEY and CDR2 SMNVEV (reference sequence). The CDR3: CASSLRAGGSYEQYF. The CDR3 DNA follows: TGTGCCAGCAGTTTGAGGGCAGGCGGCTCCTACGAGCAGTACTTC.

This sequence joins TRBV12-3 or TRBV12-4 and TRBJ2-7; 7 nucleotides line up with TRBD1. CDR3 length: 12 amino acids. V trimming: 4 bases; J trimming: 5 bases; junction bases outside the gene matches: 2. CDR3 bases: TGTGCCAGCAGTTGGGGGACAGACGAGCAGTACTTC. This gives the protein CASSWGTDEQYF.

The chain links TRBV29-1 to TRBJ2-7; 9 nucleotides agree with TRBD2. V was pared by 5 bases and J by 6 bases, with 5 bases of the junction left unmatched. Germline lookup yields CDR1 SQVTM and CDR2 ANQGSEA. CDR3 length equals 12 residues. This CDR3 reads CSVQGLASEQYF. The DNA for the CDR3 is TGCAGCGTTCAAGGACTAGCGAGCGAGCAGTACTTC.

V and J are TRBV6-5 and TRBJ2-5, with 7 bases that match TRBD2. Germline V gene sequence: CDR1 MNHEY, CDR2 SVGAGI. CDR3 length: 15 amino acids. V dropped 0 bases and J dropped 4; count of bases not matched to a gene: 5. CDR3 in amino acids: CASSYSAGVLETQYF. The CDR3 DNA sequence: TGTGCCAGCAGTTACTCGGCGGGAGTCCTAGAGACCCAGTACTTC.

V and J are TRBV12-3 or TRBV12-4 and TRBJ2-1; 13 bases line up with TRBD2. The CDR3 is 18 residues long. V lost 5 bases and J lost 0; bases outside the gene matches: 7. As DNA, the CDR3 is TGTGCCAGCAGTCGACTAGCGGGAGGCCTAAGCTCCTACAATGAGCAGTTCTTC. It yields the protein CASSRLAGGLSSYNEQFF.

This sequence joins TRBV20-1 and TRBJ2-1; 7 bases are a match to TRBD1. The J segment lost 2 bases and the V segment lost 5 bases, leaving 3 bases of the junction unmatched. The CDR3 contains 13 residues. Germline V gene sequence: CDR1 DFQATT, CDR2 SNEGSKA (reference sequence). The CDR3 region is CSADTGAYNEQFF. CDR3 bases: TGCAGTGCTGATACAGGGGCCTACAATGAGCAGTTCTTC.

This clonotype came up once. V usage is TRBV20-1 and J usage is TRBJ2-1; possibly TRBD2 for D (6 bases). There are 12 residues in the CDR3. Trimming removed 3 bases from V and 15 bases from J, with 18 bases in between. CDR1 DFQATT and CDR2 SNEGSKA come from the germline V gene (reference sequence). In nucleotides, the CDR3 is TGCAGTGCTAGCCACCCTCCGGAGGGACCGTTCTTC. Translating gives CSASHPPEGPFF.

The chain joins TRBV29-1 to TRBJ1-2; tentatively, D is TRBD1 (5 bases). CDR1 is SQVTM, CDR2 ANQGSEA, per germline. The V end was cut by 7 bases, the J end by 6 bases, with 15 bases between. There are 12 residues in the CDR3. The CDR3 DNA reads TGCAGCGCTTCCGGGACGCTTAATGGCTACACCTTC. Amino acid sequence: CSASGTLNGYTF. Combining the CDR3 with reference TRBV29-1 and TRBJ1-2 gives the whole variable domain SAVISQKPSRDICQRGTSLTIQCQVDSQVTMMFWYRQQPGQSLTLIATANQGSEATYESGFVIDKFPISRPNLTFSTLTVSNMSPEDSSIYLCSASGTLNGYTFGSGTRLTVV.